These T cell receptor beta chains were read from a single sample in a study of blood T cell repertoires in COVID-19. Method: immunoSEQ multiplex PCR; TCRdb's copy keeps in-frame clones and lacks some. This table has roughly 260,000 clones, around four fifths appearing once. The sample comprised PBMCs or T cells enriched from blood (not recorded which). Receptors originate from a woman in her forties who had been exposed to COVID-19. CDR3s include the opening cysteine and the closing phenylalanine or tryptophan. The D gene is left open where the match is weak. Size is stated for part of the rows, as once, few or many counts, or as a class when the clone is expanded.

TRBD2,TRBV27,TRBJ2-1,NA,TGTGCCAGCAGTTTTAGCGGGCTTTTACACAATGAGCAGTTCTTC,CASSFSGLLHNEQFF
TRBD1,TRBV19,TRBJ2-5,NA,TGTGCCAGTACGTCGGCAGGGGGCGAAGAGACCCAGTACTTC,CASTSAGGEETQYF
NA,TRBV6-1,TRBJ1-3,NA,TGTGCCAGCAGTGAAATCGTCGGTTCCTCTGGAAACACCATATATTTT,CASSEIVGSSGNTIYF
TRBD1,TRBV5-1,TRBJ2-7,NA,TGCGCCAGCAGCTTCGTAACCGGGACAGGGGGCTCCTACGAGCAGTACTTC,CASSFVTGTGGSYEQYF
TRBD1,TRBV2,TRBJ2-3,NA,TGTGCCAGCAGGGGACAGGGCACAGATACGCAGTATTTT,CASRGQGTDTQYF
NA,TRBV10-3,TRBJ1-5,once,TGTGCCATCAGTGTCGGGGATTATAGCAATCAGCCCCAGCATTTT,CAISVGDYSNQPQHF
NA,TRBV18,TRBJ2-3,NA,TGTGCCAGCTCACCAAGAGAGCTCACAGATACGCAGTATTTT,CASSPRELTDTQYF
TRBD1,TRBV27,TRBJ1-2,NA,TGTGCCAGCAGTCCGGACAGGGTATACTATGGCTACACCTTC,CASSPDRVYYGYTF
NA,TRBV7-8,TRBJ1-6,NA,TGTGCCAGCAGCTTAGGGGAGGGCAACGGGATCACGCCCCTCCACTTT,CASSLGEGNGITPLHF
TRBD1,TRBV13,TRBJ1-1,NA,TGTGCCAGCAGCCGCATCGAGGGGGCTGGTGGGACTGAAGCTTTCTTT,CASSRIEGAGGTEAFF
TRBD1,TRBV6-1,TRBJ2-6,NA,TGTGCCAGCAGTGTATCCGGGACAGGGCTTTCTGGGGCCAACGTCCTGACTTTC,CASSVSGTGLSGANVLTF
TRBD1,TRBV7-9,TRBJ1-4,NA,TGTGCCAGCACCAACCGGGACAGGGAAAAACTGTTTTTT,CASTNRDREKLFF
NA,TRBV18,TRBJ2-5,NA,TGTGCCAGCTCCCCACGATCAGAAGAGACCCAGTACTTC,CASSPRSEETQYF
TRBD1,TRBV7-2,TRBJ1-1,NA,TGTGCCAGCAGCTCCCTGAGACAGGGCACTGAAGCTTTCTTT,CASSSLRQGTEAFF
TRBD1,TRBV6-1,TRBJ1-1,NA,TGTGCCAGCAGTGACCCCGACAGGGGTCAAGCTGACACTGAAGCTTTCTTT,CASSDPDRGQADTEAFF
TRBD1,TRBV4-1,TRBJ1-4,NA,TGCGCCAGCAGCCATGTAGGGACAGGGCCCGAAAAACTGTTTTTT,CASSHVGTGPEKLFF